Shown below are 2 T cell receptor beta chains from a single sample sequenced in a study of T-cell reconstitution after alpha-beta-depleted transplantation in children. TCRbeta library preparation incorporated unique molecular identifiers. Each CDR3 protein is one row after TCRdb ran MiXCR on the PCR reads. The sample lists 100,000 to 130,000 distinct CDR3 sequences; about 6% were seen once. Material: PBMCs, mostly from graft donor cells, obtained 360 days after TCRalphabeta/CD19-depleted stem cell transplant. All receptors derive from a male patient under 10 years old who had a stem cell transplant for acute lymphoblastic leukemia, so the T cells may come from the graft donor.

This clonotype showed up many times. The V call is TRBV13, the J call TRBJ2-2; no firm D call. Trimming cost V 6 bases and J 5 bases, with 13 bases left between them. The V gene's germline CDR1 is PRHDT and CDR2 FYEKMQ (reference sequence). The CDR3 contains 14 residues. The CDR3 sequence is CASSPAVETGELFF. In DNA, the CDR3 is TGTGCCAGCAGTCCCGCAGTGGAGACCGGGGAGCTGTTTTTT.

This clonotype was seen more than once but under ten times. The V and J genes are TRBV6-2 or TRBV6-3 and TRBJ1-6; a weak D match, TRBD1 (6 bases). Trimming pared 0 bases from V and 9 bases from J, leaving 9 bases between. The CDR3 covers 14 residues. The germline CDR1 and CDR2 sequences are MNHEY and SVGEGT. Here the CDR3 DNA reads TGTGCCAGCAGTTACTCAGGGGGAGGTTCACCCCTCCACTTT. Residues: CASSYSGGGSPLHF.